These 27 T cell receptor beta chains came from one sample sequenced in a study of blood T cell repertoires in COVID-19. The assay was immunoSEQ multiplex PCR, and TCRdb's table has in-frame clones only and misses some. In the table there are about 120,000 clones, 85% of which are singletons. The sample consisted of peripheral blood. These receptor sequences come from a man at least 80 years old with acute or convalescent COVID-19.

The V gene is TRBV7-2, the J gene TRBJ2-1, with TRBD2 identical over 11 bases. V lost 5 bases and J lost 6; bases outside the gene matches: 9. The CDR3 totals 16 residues. CDR1 and CDR2 (germline): SGHTA, FQGNSA. CDR3 in DNA: TGTGCCAGCAGCCGTGTGGTAGCGGGGGGGCGCAATGAGCAGTTCTTC. It yields the protein CASSRVVAGGRNEQFF. Full variable domain (outside the CDR3, taken from reference TRBV7-2 and TRBJ2-1): GAGVSQSPSNKVTEKGKDVELRCDPISGHTALYWYRQSLGQGLEFLIYFQGNSAPDKSGLPSDRFSAERTGGSVSTLTIQRTQQEDSAVYLCASSRVVAGGRNEQFFGPGTRLTVL.

This CDR3 is CASSLMGQAYTF. As DNA, the CDR3 is TGTGCCAGCAGCTTGATGGGACAGGCCTACACCTTC. The J gene is TRBJ1-2, the V gene TRBV5-4; 8 bases agree with TRBD1. The CDR3 extends over 12 amino acids. Germline loops: CDR1 SGHNT, CDR2 YYREEE (reference sequence). V shed 1 base and J 10 bases; nucleotides not matched to a gene: 3.

The V gene is TRBV2, the J gene TRBJ1-6; possibly TRBD1 for D (6 bases). Germline-derived CDR1 and CDR2 are SNHLY and FYNNEI. Trimming took off 4 bases at V and 10 bases at J, with 14 bases between the two ends. This CDR3 is 14 amino acids long. CDR3 coding DNA: TGTGCCAGCAGTGTGGGGGGGGCAGGCTCACCCCTCCACTTT. Translating gives CASSVGGAGSPLHF.

The chain recombines TRBV5-4 with TRBJ2-6, with D possibly matching TRBD2 (5 bases). V lost 1 base, J lost 0 bases, and 8 bases lay in between. Germline-derived CDR1 and CDR2 are SGHNT and YYREEE (reference sequence). CDR3 length: 16 residues. The DNA of the CDR3 is TGTGCCAGCAGCTTGTGGAGGACCTCTGGGGCCAACGTCCTGACTTTC. It codes for CASSLWRTSGANVLTF.

The CDR3 here is CASSHNGGELFF. The CDR3 DNA sequence: TGTGCCAGCAGCCACAATGGCGGGGAGCTGTTTTTT. The V and J genes are TRBV6-5 and TRBJ2-2; D gene uncertain. Germline V gene sequence: CDR1 MNHEY, CDR2 SVGAGI. V lost 6 bases to trimming and J lost 7 bases, with 9 bases between them. This CDR3 region has 12 residues.

The chain uses TRBV7-3 and TRBJ1-6, with 8 bases fitting TRBD1. The CDR3 sequence is 16 residues long. The germline gives CDR1 SGHTA, CDR2 FQGTGA. J gave up 9 bases and V 5 bases, and 12 bases lay outside the gene matches. CDR3 in DNA: TGTGCCAGCAGCGAACAGGGGGGGACAGCGGGTTCACCCCTCCACTTT. Translated: CASSEQGGTAGSPLHF.

The J gene is TRBJ1-2, the V gene TRBV9; D is unresolved. Per the germline V gene, CDR1 is SGDLS and CDR2 is YYNGEE. There are 14 residues in the CDR3. V dropped 2 bases and J dropped 6 bases, with 14 bases sitting between them. The CDR3 DNA sequence: TGTGCCAGCAGCGTCTCCCTAGGTTATGATGGCTACACCTTC. Its translation is CASSVSLGYDGYTF.

The chain links TRBV30 to TRBJ2-2; no clear D gene. Germline-derived CDR1 and CDR2 are GTSNPN and SVGIG (reference sequence). The V gene lost 0 bases and the J gene lost 4 bases, with 9 bases spanning the gap. CDR3 size: 14 residues. CDR3 loop: CAWSVLRFTGELFF. In nucleotides, the CDR3 is TGTGCCTGGAGTGTACTGAGGTTCACCGGGGAGCTGTTTTTT.

The rearrangement joins TRBV29-1 to TRBJ1-1; 8 nucleotides agree with TRBD1. The V gene end was trimmed by 4 bases and the J gene end by 5 bases; junction bases not matched to a gene: 9. The CDR3 runs 14 residues. The germline V gene has CDR1 SQVTM and CDR2 ANQGSEA. The CDR3 here is CSVASITGGTEAFF. As DNA, the CDR3 is TGCAGCGTTGCCAGTATCACAGGGGGGACTGAAGCTTTCTTT.

This clone occurred a few times. CDR3 region: CSANQGEKLFF. As DNA, the CDR3 is TGCAGTGCCAACCAGGGTGAAAAACTGTTTTTT. V usage is TRBV20-1 and J usage is TRBJ1-4; tentatively, D is TRBD1 (5 bases). The CDR3 is made up of 11 amino acids. V lost 6 bases and J 7 bases, leaving 9 bases between the germline ends. CDR1 is DFQATT and CDR2 is SNEGSKA in the germline V gene (reference sequence).

V gene TRBV7-3 combines with J gene TRBJ2-3; a possible D gene is TRBD2 (6 bases). The CDR3 sequence is 18 residues long. Trimming removed 1 base at V and 7 bases at J, with 24 bases between. Germline V gene sequence: CDR1 SGHTA, CDR2 FQGTGA. The CDR3 nucleotides read TGTGCCAGCAGCTTAAAAGGTGGGGGGACCCAGGGCCGTAATACGCAGTATTTT. Its translation is CASSLKGGGTQGRNTQYF.

The rearrangement uses TRBV18 and TRBJ2-1, with 8 bases aligning to TRBD2. Germline V gives CDR1 KGHSH, CDR2 LQKENI. Germline trimming cut 4 bases from V and 10 bases from J; bases unmatched to any gene: 3. This CDR3 is built from 12 residues. CDR3 nucleotides: TGTGCCAGCTCACTTCAGCGGGAGGAGCAGTTCTTC. It translates to CASSLQREEQFF.

The chain recombines TRBV5-1 with TRBJ2-2; the D gene is possibly TRBD1 (6 bases). V lost 1 base to trimming and J lost 5 bases, with 12 bases between them. Germline values: CDR1 SGHRS, CDR2 YFSETQ. This CDR3 region has 15 residues. CDR3 nucleotides: TGCGCCAGCAGCTTGTTTCCAGGGGTGACCGGGGAGCTGTTTTTT. It codes for CASSLFPGVTGELFF.

J is TRBJ1-1 and V is TRBV30; D might be TRBD1 (5 bases). Germline CDR1 reads GTSNPN; CDR2 reads SVGIG (reference sequence). CDR3 length equals 13 residues. Trimming took 2 bases from V and 1 from J, leaving 8 bases between them. CDR3 amino acids: CAWSQGGNTEAFF. The CDR3 DNA sequence: TGTGCCTGGAGTCAGGGAGGGAACACTGAAGCTTTCTTT.

The gene calls are TRBV19 and TRBJ1-3, with TRBD1 matching 7 bases. Germline loops: CDR1 LNHDA, CDR2 SQIVND (reference sequence). The V segment lost 4 bases and the J segment 4 bases; nucleotides outside the gene matches: 1. The CDR3 covers 13 residues. The CDR3 coding sequence is TGTGCCAGTAGTACGACAGGGGGAAACACCATATATTTT. It codes for CASSTTGGNTIYF. Full variable domain (rest looked up from reference TRBV19 and TRBJ1-3): DGGITQSPKYLFRKEGQNVTLSCEQNLNHDAMYWYRQDPGQGLRLIYYSQIVNDFQKGDIAEGYSVSREKKESFPLTVTSAQKNPTAFYLCASSTTGGNTIYFGEGSWLTVV.

The chain recombines TRBV7-3 with TRBJ2-5, with D possibly being TRBD2 (6 bases). V was shortened by 2 bases and J by 5 bases, with 12 bases between the two germline ends. Looked up from germline, CDR1 is SGHTA and CDR2 is FQGTGA. The CDR3 is made up of 14 amino acids. DNA of the CDR3: TGTGCCAGCAGCTTAGGGGCCGGGAGCGAGACCCAGTACTTC. It specifies CASSLGAGSETQYF.

The chain uses TRBV27 and TRBJ1-6, with 8 bases identical to TRBD1. Per the germline V gene, CDR1 is MNHEY and CDR2 is SMNVEV (reference sequence). The CDR3 covers 16 residues. Unmatched junction bases numbered 10, after V lost 5 bases and J lost 7 bases. The CDR3 DNA sequence: TGTGCCAGCAGTCGGGGACAGGCCCGACTCAATTCACCCCTCCACTTT. It is translated as CASSRGQARLNSPLHF.

This clone has just one count. V and J are TRBV10-1 and TRBJ2-2, with 7 bases fitting TRBD2. The junction had 8 bases not matched to a gene; V was cut back by 6 bases and J by 7 bases. CDR3 length: 14 amino acids. CDR1 and CDR2 (germline): WNHNN, SYGVQD (reference sequence). The CDR3 bases are TGCGCCAGCAGCCGTGGGGGGGACGGCGGGGAGCTGTTTTTT. As protein: CASSRGGDGGELFF.

The CDR3 loop is CATQQTSGRAGGKNIQYF. The CDR3 region has the DNA TGTGCCACCCAACAGACTAGCGGGAGGGCCGGGGGCAAAAACATTCAGTACTTC. The V and J genes are TRBV21-1 and TRBJ2-4; the table's D gene call, TRBD2, was not cross checked with the DNA. TRBV21-1 is a listed pseudogene. The CDR3 spans 18 residues.

In this sample, this clone turned up a few times. The chain is built from TRBV4-1 and TRBJ2-4; TRBD1 matches 8 bases. Trimming cost V 0 bases and J 2 bases; bases outside gene matches: 3. The germline gives CDR1 MGHRA, CDR2 YSYEKL. This CDR3 region has 16 residues. CDR3 nucleotide sequence: TGCGCCAGCAGCCAAGATTCAGGGGGCACCAAAAACATTCAGTACTTC. Its translation: CASSQDSGGTKNIQYF.

This clone has a handful of counts. V is TRBV5-4 and J is TRBJ2-3; TRBD2 is a possible D gene (6 bases). Per the germline V gene, CDR1 is SGHNT and CDR2 is YYREEE (reference sequence). V was cut by 2 bases and J by 5 bases, with 12 bases left in between. The CDR3 has 14 residues. CDR3 sequence: CASSFPGVRDTQYF. The CDR3 DNA follows: TGTGCCAGCAGCTTCCCGGGGGTACGAGATACGCAGTATTTT.

This clone was counted once. CDR3 DNA sequence: TGTGCCTGGAGTGGCCACTCAAGTGAAAAACTGTTTTTT. It encodes CAWSGHSSEKLFF. V is TRBV30 and J is TRBJ1-4, with unresolved D. There are 13 residues in the CDR3. Germline lookup yields CDR1 GTSNPN and CDR2 SVGIG (reference sequence). The V end was cut by 1 base, the J end by 7 bases, with 10 bases between.

This clone has a single count. The V gene is TRBV7-9, the J gene TRBJ2-3; 8 nucleotides align to TRBD1. This CDR3 region has 17 residues. Losses at the gene ends were 5 bases for V and 1 base for J; bases not matched to a gene: 11. The germline V gene has CDR1 SEHNR and CDR2 FQNEAQ (reference sequence). The DNA for the CDR3 is TGTGCCAGCAGCGCACTCGCAGGGGGCAGGGGCACAGATACGCAGTATTTT. Translating it yields CASSALAGGRGTDTQYF. The full variable domain, rest sourced from reference TRBV7-9 and TRBJ2-3, is DTGVSQNPRHKITKRGQNVTFRCDPISEHNRLYWYRQTLGQGPEFLTYFQNEAQLEKSRLLSDRFSAERPKGSFSTLEIQRTEQGDSAMYLCASSALAGGRGTDTQYFGPGTRLTVL.

This chain joins TRBV27 and TRBJ2-3; 8 nucleotides line up with TRBD2. The CDR3 length is 16 residues. The ends lost 4 bases at V and 2 bases at J; junction bases unmatched: 8. Germline V CDR1 and CDR2: MNHEY, SMNVEV (reference sequence). CDR3 bases: TGTGCCAGCAGTTCCTCGCGGGGGGCAGCCACAGATACGCAGTATTTT. This translates into CASSSSRGAATDTQYF.

The V call is TRBV7-9, the J call TRBJ1-1; no clear D gene. With 1 base removed from V and 8 bases from J, the gap between germline ends came to 5 bases. This CDR3 is 11 amino acids long. Germline V lookup: CDR1 SEHNR, CDR2 FQNEAQ (reference sequence). The CDR3 DNA sequence: TGTGCCAGCAGCTTAGGACAAGAAGCTTTCTTT. Translated: CASSLGQEAFF.

The V gene is TRBV7-9, the J gene TRBJ1-4; D unresolved. The V gene's germline CDR1 is SEHNR and CDR2 FQNEAQ (reference sequence). The V end was cut by 2 bases, the J end by 4 bases, with 8 bases between. This CDR3 has 14 residues. The CDR3, as DNA: TGTGCCAGCAGCTTATTCCCTAATAATGAAAAACTGTTTTTT. As protein: CASSLFPNNEKLFF.

This chain links TRBV28 with TRBJ2-2; 12 bases are a match to TRBD2. Trimming cost V 5 bases and J 10 bases; bases outside gene matches: 11. The germline V gene encodes CDR1 MDHEN and CDR2 SYDVKM. The CDR3 loop spans 16 amino acids. CDR3 nucleotides: TGTGCCAGCAGTCAATGGACTAGCGGGAAGGGGTTGGAGCTGTTTTTT. This gives the protein CASSQWTSGKGLELFF. The variable domain in full, with the rest retrieved from reference TRBV28 and TRBJ2-2, is DVKVTQSSRYLVKRTGEKVFLECVQDMDHENMFWYRQDPGLGLRLIYFSYDVKMKEKGDIPEGYSVSREKKERFSLILESASTNQTSMYLCASSQWTSGKGLELFFGEGSRLTVL.